Included here is one TCR beta chain sequence, with context. The antigen remains unidentified. This CDR3 contains 16 residues. Germline CDR1 and CDR2: SEHNR and FQNEAQ (reference sequence). The ends lost 5 bases at V and 5 bases at J; junction bases unmatched: 10. Both subsets, CD45RA+ naive and CD45RA-negative memory, were split from the CD4+ cells. Sequenced by immunoSEQ multiplex PCR; TCRdb stores in-frame clones only, minus some. The sample holds approximately 1.4 million clones, under 99% seen once. The sample comes from a study of shared clonotypes between healthy human individuals. The overall study: Per-donor plates numbered three CD4 naive, three CD4 memory, two CD8 naive and one CD8 memory.

The study's findings and limits: Clonotype sharing among donors likely depends on sequencing depth.

The clonotype originates from a young man in good health. J is TRBJ1-4 and V is TRBV7-9; 8 bases match TRBD1. The sequencing sample was made of naive CD4+ T cells sorted from blood. The sample's subset: CD45RA+ positively selected. The CDR3, as DNA: TGTGCCAGCAGCCAAGGTCGACAGGGGACCAATGAAAAACTGTTTTTT. It yields the protein CASSQGRQGTNEKLFF.